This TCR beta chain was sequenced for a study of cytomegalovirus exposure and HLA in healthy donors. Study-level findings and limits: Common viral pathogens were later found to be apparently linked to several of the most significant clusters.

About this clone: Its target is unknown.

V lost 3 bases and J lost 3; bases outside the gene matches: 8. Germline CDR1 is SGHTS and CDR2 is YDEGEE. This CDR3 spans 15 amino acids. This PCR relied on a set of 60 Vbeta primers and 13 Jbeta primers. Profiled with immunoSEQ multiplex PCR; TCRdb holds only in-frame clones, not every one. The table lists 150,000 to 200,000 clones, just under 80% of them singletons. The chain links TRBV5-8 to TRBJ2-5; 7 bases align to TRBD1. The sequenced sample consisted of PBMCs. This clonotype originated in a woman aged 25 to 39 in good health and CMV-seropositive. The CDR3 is CASSSEDRRKETQYF. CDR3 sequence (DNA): TGTGCCAGCAGCTCCGAGGACAGGAGAAAAGAGACCCAGTACTTC.